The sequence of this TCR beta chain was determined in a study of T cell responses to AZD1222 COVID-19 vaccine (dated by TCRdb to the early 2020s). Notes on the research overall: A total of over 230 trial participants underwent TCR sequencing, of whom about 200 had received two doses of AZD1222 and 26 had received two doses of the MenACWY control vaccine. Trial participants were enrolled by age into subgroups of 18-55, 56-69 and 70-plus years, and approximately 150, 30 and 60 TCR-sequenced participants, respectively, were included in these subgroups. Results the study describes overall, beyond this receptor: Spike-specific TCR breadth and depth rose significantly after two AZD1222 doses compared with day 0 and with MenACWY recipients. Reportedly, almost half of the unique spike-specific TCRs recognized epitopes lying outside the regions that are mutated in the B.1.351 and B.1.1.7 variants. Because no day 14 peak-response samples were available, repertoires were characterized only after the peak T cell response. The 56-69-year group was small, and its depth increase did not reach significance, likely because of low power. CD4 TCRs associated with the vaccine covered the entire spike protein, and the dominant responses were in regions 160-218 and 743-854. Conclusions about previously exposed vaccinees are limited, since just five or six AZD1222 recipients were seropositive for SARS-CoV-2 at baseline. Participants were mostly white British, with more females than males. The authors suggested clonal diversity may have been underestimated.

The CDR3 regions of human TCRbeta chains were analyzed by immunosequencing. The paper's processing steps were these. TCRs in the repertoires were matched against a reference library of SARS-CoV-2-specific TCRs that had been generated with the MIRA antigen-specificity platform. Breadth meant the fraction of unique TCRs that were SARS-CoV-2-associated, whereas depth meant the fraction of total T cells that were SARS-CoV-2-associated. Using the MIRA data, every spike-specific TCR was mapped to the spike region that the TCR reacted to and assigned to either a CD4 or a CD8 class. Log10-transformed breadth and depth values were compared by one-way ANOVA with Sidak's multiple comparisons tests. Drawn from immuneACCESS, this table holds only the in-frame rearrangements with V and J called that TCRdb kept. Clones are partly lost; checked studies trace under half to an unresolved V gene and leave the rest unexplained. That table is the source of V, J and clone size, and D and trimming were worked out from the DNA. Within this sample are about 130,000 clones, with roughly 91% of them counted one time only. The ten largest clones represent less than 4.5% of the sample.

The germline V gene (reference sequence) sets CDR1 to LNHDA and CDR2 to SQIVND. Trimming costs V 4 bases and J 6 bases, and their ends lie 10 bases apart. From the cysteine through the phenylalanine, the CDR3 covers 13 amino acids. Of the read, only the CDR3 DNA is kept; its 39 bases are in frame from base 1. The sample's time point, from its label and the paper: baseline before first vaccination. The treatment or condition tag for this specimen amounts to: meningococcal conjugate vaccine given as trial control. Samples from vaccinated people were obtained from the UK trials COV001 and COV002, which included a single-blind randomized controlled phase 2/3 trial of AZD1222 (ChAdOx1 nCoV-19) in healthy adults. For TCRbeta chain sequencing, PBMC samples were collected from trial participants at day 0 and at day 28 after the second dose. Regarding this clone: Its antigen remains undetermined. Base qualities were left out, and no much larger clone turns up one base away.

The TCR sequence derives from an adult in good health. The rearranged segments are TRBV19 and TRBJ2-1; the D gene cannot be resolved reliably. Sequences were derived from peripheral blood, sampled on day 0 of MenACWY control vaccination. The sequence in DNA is TGTGCCAGTAGTACCTCCCCCCTCAATGAGCAGTTCTTC. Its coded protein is CASSTSPLNEQFF. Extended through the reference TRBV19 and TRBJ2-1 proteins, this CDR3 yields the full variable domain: DGGITQSPKYLFRKEGQNVTLSCEQNLNHDAMYWYRQDPGQGLRLIYYSQIVNDFQKGDIAEGYSVSREKKESFPLTVTSAQKNPTAFYLCASSTSPLNEQFFGPGTRLTVL.